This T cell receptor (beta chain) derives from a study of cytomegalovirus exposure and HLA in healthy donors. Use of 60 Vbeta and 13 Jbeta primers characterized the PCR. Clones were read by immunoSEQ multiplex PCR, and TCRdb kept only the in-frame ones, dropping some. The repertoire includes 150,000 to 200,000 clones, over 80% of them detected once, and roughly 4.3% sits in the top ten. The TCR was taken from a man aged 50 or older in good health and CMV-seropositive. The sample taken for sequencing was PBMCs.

The CDR3 loop is CASSLLSGTGRGEQFF. CDR3 nucleotides: TGTGCCAGCAGCTTATTGAGCGGGACAGGGAGGGGTGAGCAGTTCTTC. This chain uses TRBV11-2 with TRBJ2-1, with TRBD1 matching over 9 bases. V was pared by 2 bases and J by 9 bases, with 11 bases of the junction left unmatched. Germline CDR1 and CDR2: SGHAT and FQNNGV. This CDR3 has 16 residues.